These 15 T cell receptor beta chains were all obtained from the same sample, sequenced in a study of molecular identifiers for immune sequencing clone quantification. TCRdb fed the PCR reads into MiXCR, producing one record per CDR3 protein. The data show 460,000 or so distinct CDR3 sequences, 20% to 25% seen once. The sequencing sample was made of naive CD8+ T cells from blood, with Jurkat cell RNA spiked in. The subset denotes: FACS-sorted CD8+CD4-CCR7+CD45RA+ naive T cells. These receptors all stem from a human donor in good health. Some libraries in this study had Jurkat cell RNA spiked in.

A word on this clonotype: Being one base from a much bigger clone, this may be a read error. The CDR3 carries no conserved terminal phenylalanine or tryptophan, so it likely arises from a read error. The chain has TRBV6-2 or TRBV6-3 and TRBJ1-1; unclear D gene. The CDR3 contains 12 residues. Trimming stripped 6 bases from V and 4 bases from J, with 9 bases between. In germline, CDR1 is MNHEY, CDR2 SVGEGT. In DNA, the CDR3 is TGTGCCAGCAGAGAAACGCGCACTGAAGCTTTCTCT. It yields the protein CASRETRTEAFS.

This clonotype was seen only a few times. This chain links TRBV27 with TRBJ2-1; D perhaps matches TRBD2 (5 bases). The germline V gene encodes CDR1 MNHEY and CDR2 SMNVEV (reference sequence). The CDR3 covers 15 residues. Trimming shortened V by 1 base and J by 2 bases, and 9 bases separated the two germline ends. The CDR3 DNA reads TGTGCCAGCAGTTTATTAGCGAATACCTACAATGAGCAGTTCTTC. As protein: CASSLLANTYNEQFF.

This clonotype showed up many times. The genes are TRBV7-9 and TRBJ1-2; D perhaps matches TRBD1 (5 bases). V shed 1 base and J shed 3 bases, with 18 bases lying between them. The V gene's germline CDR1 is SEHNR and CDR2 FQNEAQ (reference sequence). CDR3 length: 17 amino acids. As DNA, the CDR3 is TGTGCCAGCAGCTTAGTGGATGTCGGGGCAGAAGACTATGGCTACACCTTC. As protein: CASSLVDVGAEDYGYTF.

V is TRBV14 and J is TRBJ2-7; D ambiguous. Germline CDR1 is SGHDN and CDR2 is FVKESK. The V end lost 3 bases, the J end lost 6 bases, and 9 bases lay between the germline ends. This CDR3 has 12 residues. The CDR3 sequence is CASSQLGLEQYF. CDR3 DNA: TGTGCCAGCAGCCAGTTAGGGCTCGAGCAGTACTTC.

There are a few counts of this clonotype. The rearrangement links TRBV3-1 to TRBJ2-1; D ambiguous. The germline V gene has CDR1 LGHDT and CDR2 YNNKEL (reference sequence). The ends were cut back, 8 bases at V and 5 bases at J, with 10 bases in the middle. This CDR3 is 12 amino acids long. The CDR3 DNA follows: TGTGCCAGCCGAACTCCAGACAATGAGCAGTTCTTC. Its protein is CASRTPDNEQFF.

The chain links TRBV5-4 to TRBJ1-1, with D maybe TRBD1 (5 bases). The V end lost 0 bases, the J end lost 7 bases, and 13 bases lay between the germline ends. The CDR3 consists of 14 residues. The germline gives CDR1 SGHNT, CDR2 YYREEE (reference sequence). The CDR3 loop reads CASSLVGGGDEAFF. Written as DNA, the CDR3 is TGTGCCAGCAGCTTGGTTGGCGGGGGGGATGAAGCTTTCTTT.

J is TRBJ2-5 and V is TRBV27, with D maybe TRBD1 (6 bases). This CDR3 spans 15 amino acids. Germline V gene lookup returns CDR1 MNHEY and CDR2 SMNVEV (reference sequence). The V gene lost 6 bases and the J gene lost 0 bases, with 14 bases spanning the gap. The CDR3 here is CASRDRDRNQETQYF. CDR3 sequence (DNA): TGTGCCAGCAGAGATCGAGACAGGAACCAAGAGACCCAGTACTTC.

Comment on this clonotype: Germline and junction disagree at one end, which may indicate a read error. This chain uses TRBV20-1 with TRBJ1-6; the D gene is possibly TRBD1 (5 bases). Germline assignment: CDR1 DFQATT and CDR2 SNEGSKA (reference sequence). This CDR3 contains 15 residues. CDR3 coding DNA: TGCAGTGCTGGGGGGGGTTTTAGCTATAATTCACCCCTCCCCTTT. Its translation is CSAGGGFSYNSPLPF.

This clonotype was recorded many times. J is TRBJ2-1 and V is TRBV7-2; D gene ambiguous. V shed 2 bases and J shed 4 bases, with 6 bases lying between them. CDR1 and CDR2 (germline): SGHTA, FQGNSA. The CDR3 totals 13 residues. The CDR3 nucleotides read TGTGCCAGCAGCTTAATCCCTTACAATGAGCAGTTCTTC. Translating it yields CASSLIPYNEQFF.

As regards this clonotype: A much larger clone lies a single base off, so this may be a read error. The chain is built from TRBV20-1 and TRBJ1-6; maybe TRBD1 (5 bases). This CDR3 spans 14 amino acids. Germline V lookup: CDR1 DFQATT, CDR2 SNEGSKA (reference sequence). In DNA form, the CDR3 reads TGCAGTGCTAGGGAGGGGCTCGGTAATCCACCCCTCCACTTT. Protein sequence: CSAREGLGNPPLHF.

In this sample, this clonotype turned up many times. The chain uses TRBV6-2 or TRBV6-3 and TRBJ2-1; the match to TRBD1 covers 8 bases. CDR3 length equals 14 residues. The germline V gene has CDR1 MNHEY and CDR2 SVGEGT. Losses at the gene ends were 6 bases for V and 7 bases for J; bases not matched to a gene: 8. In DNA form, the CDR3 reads TGTGCCAGCAGCCCAGGACAGGGTGTGAATGAGCAGTTCTTC. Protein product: CASSPGQGVNEQFF.

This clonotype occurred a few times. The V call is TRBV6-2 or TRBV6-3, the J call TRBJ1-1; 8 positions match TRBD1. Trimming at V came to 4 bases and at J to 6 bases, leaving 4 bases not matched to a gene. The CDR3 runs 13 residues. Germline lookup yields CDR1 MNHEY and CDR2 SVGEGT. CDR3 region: CASSSTGAPEAFF. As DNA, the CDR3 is TGTGCCAGCAGTTCGACAGGGGCCCCTGAAGCTTTCTTT.

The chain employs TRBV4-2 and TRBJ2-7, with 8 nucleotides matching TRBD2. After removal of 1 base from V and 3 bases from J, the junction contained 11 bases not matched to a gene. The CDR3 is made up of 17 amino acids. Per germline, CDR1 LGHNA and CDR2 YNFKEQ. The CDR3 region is CASSQAGGDFTLYEQYF. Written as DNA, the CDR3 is TGTGCCAGCAGCCAAGCGGGGGGGGACTTTACCCTCTACGAGCAGTACTTC.

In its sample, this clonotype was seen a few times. The CDR3 loop reads CASGMDRYSAGANVLTF. The CDR3 DNA reads as TGTGCTAGTGGTATGGACAGGTATTCAGCTGGGGCCAACGTCCTGACTTTC. V usage is TRBV12-5 and J usage is TRBJ2-6; 7 positions agree with TRBD1. This CDR3 is 17 amino acids long. Unmatched junction bases numbered 9, after V lost 5 bases and J lost 2 bases. The germline V gene encodes CDR1 LGHNT and CDR2 FRNRAP.

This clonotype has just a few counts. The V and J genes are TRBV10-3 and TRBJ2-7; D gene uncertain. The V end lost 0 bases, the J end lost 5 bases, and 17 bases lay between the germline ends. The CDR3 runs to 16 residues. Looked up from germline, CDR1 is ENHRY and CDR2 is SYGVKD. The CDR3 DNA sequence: TGTGCCATCAGTGAGTCAAATTCCGTCGTCCGGGACGAGCAGTACTTC. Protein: CAISESNSVVRDEQYF.